The 13 T cell receptor beta chains in this list originate from one sample, sequenced in a study of early T cells in non-severe SARS-CoV-2 infection (dated by TCRdb to about 2021). The method was 5' RACE. TCRdb lists the instrument as NextSeq 500. TCRdb reworked the public reads: Q25 trimming with fastp, MiXCR clone assembly, productive beta chains retained. Each record represents a unique CDR3 protein, reported with the most common genes and DNA among its rows. The sample contains tens of thousands of distinct CDR3 sequences, around 9.3% of them found a single time. Jointly, the top ten make up about a fifth of the sample. The sequenced sample consisted of whole blood. These receptors originate from an adult who was a healthcare worker with PCR-confirmed SARS-CoV-2 infection or an uninfected control (not recorded which).

This clonotype was seen only a few times. The rearrangement uses TRBV2 and TRBJ2-2; 7 positions match TRBD1. Germline V gene lookup returns CDR1 SNHLY and CDR2 FYNNEI. After removal of 4 bases from V and 6 bases from J, the junction contained 5 bases not matched to a gene. This CDR3 comprises 14 residues. CDR3 sequence reads: CASSGEQGAGELFF. CDR3 nucleotide sequence: TGTGCCAGCAGTGGAGAGCAGGGGGCCGGGGAGCTGTTTTTT.

The gene calls are TRBV5-1 and TRBJ2-7; 9 nucleotides align to TRBD2. Germline V gene data show CDR1 as SGHRS and CDR2 as YFSETQ. There are 17 residues in the CDR3. The V and J ends lost 1 base and 1 base, in that order; junction bases with no gene match: 9. The CDR3: CASSLMSGGPLSYEQYF. As DNA, the CDR3 is TGCGCCAGCAGCTTGATGAGCGGGGGGCCCCTGTCCTACGAGCAGTACTTC.

This clonotype came up a few times. V usage is TRBV2 and J usage is TRBJ2-1, with 11 bases identical to TRBD2. V lost 5 bases, J lost 7 bases, and 10 bases stayed unmatched. This CDR3 contains 16 residues. The germline CDR1 and CDR2 sequences are SNHLY and FYNNEI. The chain's CDR3 is CASSTQLAGEFNEQFF. CDR3 DNA: TGTGCCAGCAGTACCCAACTAGCGGGGGAGTTTAATGAGCAGTTCTTC. Drawing the rest from reference TRBV2 and TRBJ2-1, the complete variable domain is EPEVTQTPSHQVTQMGQEVILRCVPISNHLYFYWYRQILGQKVEFLVSFYNNEISEKSEIFDDQFSVERPDGSNFTLKIRSTKLEDSAMYFCASSTQLAGEFNEQFFGPGTRLTVL.

In its sample, this clonotype was seen a few times. This rearrangement joins TRBV12-3 or TRBV12-4 to TRBJ1-3; D perhaps matches TRBD1 (6 bases). V was cut by 2 bases and J by 0 bases, with 8 bases left in between. The CDR3 has 15 residues. The CDR3 region is CASSLRGGSGNTIYF. The CDR3 bases are TGTGCCAGCAGTTTAAGGGGGGGCTCTGGAAACACCATATATTTT.

This clonotype was detected ten times or more. J is TRBJ2-3 and V is TRBV5-1; 7 bases match TRBD2. Germline V gene data show CDR1 as SGHRS and CDR2 as YFSETQ. This CDR3 contains 15 residues. J lost 8 bases, V lost 4 bases, and 13 bases had no gene match. The CDR3 is CASSTSGGKPRTQYF. The CDR3 DNA reads TGCGCCAGCAGCACTTCGGGGGGTAAGCCCCGTACGCAGTATTTT.

This clonotype came up many times. V is TRBV10-3 and J is TRBJ2-2; D might be TRBD1 (5 bases). The CDR3 length is 16 residues. Trimming pared 2 bases from V and 4 bases from J, leaving 14 bases between. CDR1 and CDR2 from the germline V gene are ENHRY and SYGVKD. The CDR3 bases are TGTGCCATCAGTGAGCCACTTCAGCAGGGCACCGGGGAGCTGTTTTTT. Translating it yields CAISEPLQQGTGELFF.

The chain uses TRBV6-5 and TRBJ2-2, with a tentative D call TRBD1 (6 bases). The V end was cut by 10 bases, the J end by 0 bases, with 12 bases between. CDR3 length: 14 residues. Per the germline V gene, CDR1 is MNHEY and CDR2 is SVGAGI. The CDR3 spells CATSGQSNTGELFF. DNA for the CDR3: TGTGCCACCTCTGGACAGTCGAACACCGGGGAGCTGTTTTTT.

In its sample, this clonotype was seen a few times. The chain combines TRBV4-1 with TRBJ2-2; D ambiguous. CDR3 length: 14 amino acids. The germline V gene has CDR1 MGHRA and CDR2 YSYEKL. Deletions cut 4 bases from V and 2 bases from J, with 8 bases between. The CDR3 nucleotides are TGCGCCAGCAGCCCCCGACATAACACCGGGGAGCTGTTTTTT. Amino acids: CASSPRHNTGELFF.

The table lists this clonotype with a count of one. The rearrangement links TRBV4-1 to TRBJ1-1, with D perhaps TRBD1 (5 bases). The V end was cut by 4 bases, the J end by 6 bases, with 18 bases between. The CDR3 loop spans 15 amino acids. CDR1 is MGHRA, CDR2 YSYEKL, per germline. The DNA of the CDR3 is TGCGCCAGCAGCCCCCTCCCCTCCGGGACGGCTGAAGCTTTCTTT. This encodes CASSPLPSGTAEAFF.

This clonotype was seen repeatedly, ten times or more. The chain couples TRBV9 to TRBJ2-3; 9 bases agree with TRBD2. After removal of 0 bases from V and 6 bases from J, the junction contained 5 bases not matched to a gene. Germline CDR1 reads SGDLS; CDR2 reads YYNGEE. This CDR3 is built from 15 residues. In DNA, the CDR3 is TGTGCCAGCAGCGTAGGTAGCGGGGGTGCGGATACGCAGTATTTT. Translated, it gives CASSVGSGGADTQYF.

This clonotype has more than one count but fewer than ten. The CDR3 loop is CASIKRGESGELFF. The CDR3 region has the DNA TGTGCCAGCATAAAGCGGGGGGAGTCCGGGGAGCTGTTTTTT. The chain recombines TRBV6-1 with TRBJ2-2; 9 bases are shared with TRBD2. The CDR3 loop spans 14 amino acids. Germline V lookup: CDR1 MNHNS, CDR2 SASEGT. V lost 7 bases and J lost 6; bases outside the gene matches: 6.

The V call is TRBV18, the J call TRBJ1-1; D is perhaps TRBD1 (5 bases). This CDR3 comprises 14 residues. Germline values: CDR1 KGHSH, CDR2 LQKENI. The V end lost 3 bases, the J end lost 1 base, and 9 bases lay between the germline ends. For the CDR3, the DNA is TGTGCCAGCTCACCCGCAGGGAAGAACACTGAAGCTTTCTTT. Translated: CASSPAGKNTEAFF.

This clonotype has a handful of counts. The chain carries TRBV5-6 and TRBJ2-2; D is possibly TRBD2 (6 bases). The CDR3 contains 15 residues. Trimming left V 3 bases short and J 3 bases short, with 12 bases between. CDR1 is SGHDT, CDR2 YYEEEE, per germline. The CDR3 reads CASSSQAGHTGELFF. CDR3 DNA: TGTGCCAGCAGCTCTCAGGCGGGGCACACCGGGGAGCTGTTTTTT.